This is a list of T cell receptor beta chains from one sample in a study of T cell changes during pregnancy in multiple sclerosis. TCRdb's copy holds only in-frame clones and misses some; the assay was immunoSEQ multiplex PCR. The sample has more than 45,000 clones; 80% to 95% are singletons. Specimen: CD4+ T cells from peripheral blood mononuclear cells, collected in the second trimester of pregnancy. These receptors originate from a female donor in good health, enrolled as a control in a pregnancy study. Each CDR3 is given with its conserved first and last residue.

V	J	length	CDR3
TRBV5-6	TRBJ2-3	17	CASSDGLAGDSRDTQYF
TRBV18	TRBJ1-1	16	CASSPEGGAVDTEAFF
TRBV4-1	TRBJ2-5	15	CASRRRDYVQETQYF
TRBV5-4	TRBJ2-6	14	CASSLAGGANVLTF
TRBV6-6	TRBJ1-1	14	CASTKTGRNTEAFF
TRBV5-1	TRBJ2-2	16	CASSLVEVSNTGELFF
TRBV5-1	TRBJ2-5	16	CASSLGPTGNGETQYF
TRBV19	TRBJ2-7	15	CASSIGQPFPDEQYF
TRBV5-1	TRBJ1-1	15	CASKGQGALNTEAFF
TRBV2	TRBJ2-5	13	CASDRGPQETQYF
TRBV5-4	TRBJ2-7	14	CASSPDSRPREQYF
TRBV28	TRBJ2-7	11	CASRDNRDWYF
TRBV7-2	TRBJ1-2	16	CASRPSRGALNYGYTF
TRBV11-3	TRBJ2-1	15	CASRGDRASYNEQFF
TRBV25-1	TRBJ2-3	12	CALRTATDTQYF
TRBV11-3	TRBJ1-1	13	CASSLNRDTEAFF
TRBV2	TRBJ2-5	14	CASTGQGNRGTQYF
TRBV5-1	TRBJ2-3	14	CASSAGRGADTQYF
TRBV27	TRBJ2-1	11	CASIPDNEQFF
TRBV29-1	TRBJ1-2	11	CSVLWTDGYTF
TRBV9	TRBJ1-6	14	CASSVEPRNSPLHF
TRBV9	TRBJ1-3	15	CASSATGNSGNTIYF
TRBV2	TRBJ2-1	15	CASSGTRGGDNEQFF
TRBV5-1	TRBJ1-1	12	CASSAGSSEAFF
TRBV6-6	TRBJ1-1	11	CASQEEGRSFF
TRBV10-3	TRBJ2-7	15	CAIRVAEDAPYEQYF
TRBV2	TRBJ2-7	16	CASSGRTGALSYEQYF
TRBV9	TRBJ2-5	15	CASSAGPTGGETQYF
TRBV28	TRBJ1-2	13	CASSPDSNYGYTF
TRBV28	TRBJ1-1	13	CASSFEESTEAFF
TRBV5-4	TRBJ2-7	14	CASSPGQARGEQYF
TRBV7-2	TRBJ2-3	12	CASSLLLDTQYF
TRBV2	TRBJ2-3	14	CASSGTYLTDTQYF
TRBV28	TRBJ1-5	13	CASSIDTAQPQHF
TRBV28	TRBJ1-3	14	CASRKVSSGNTIYF
TRBV4-2	TRBJ2-2	16	CASSPEAGGHTGELFF
TRBV7-3	TRBJ2-1	13	CASSRVADNEQFF
TRBV30	TRBJ1-6	15	CAWSKGVIHNSPLHF
TRBV27	TRBJ2-3	14	CASSFSGGADTQYF
TRBV7-2	TRBJ2-3	16	CASSYSGTFRTDTQYF
TRBV18	TRBJ1-1	16	CASSPGQGAINTEAFF
TRBV9	TRBJ2-5	12	CASSGGGETQYF
TRBV9	TRBJ2-1	13	CASSVGLLREQFF
TRBV5-6	TRBJ2-7	14	CASKPGQGRGEQYF
TRBV6-1	TRBJ2-3	14	CATSAGASTDTQYF
TRBV4-3	TRBJ1-3	16	CASSHNTGLSGNTIYF
TRBV9	TRBJ2-2	17	CASSGGWPAGNTGELFF
TRBV6-1	TRBJ1-5	16	CASSGAGVISNQPQHF
TRBV7-2	TRBJ2-1	15	CASSFAGRAYNEQFF
TRBV9	TRBJ1-1	13	CASTTGTEREAFF
TRBV9	TRBJ2-4	13	CASSVQGRGIQYF
TRBV11-2	TRBJ2-7	16	CASTLFLASSSYEQYF
TRBV10-1	TRBJ1-1	13	CASSDPASPEAFF
TRBV28	TRBJ1-2	14	CASLADRDRRGYTF
TRBV5-1	TRBJ2-7	13	CASSSREGYEQYF
TRBV4-1	TRBJ2-1	16	CASSQTGTSGSYEQFF
TRBV7-6	TRBJ2-5	15	CASSIRGTTQETQYF
TRBV5-4	TRBJ2-7	14	CASSLQGRGDEQYF
TRBV30	TRBJ1-5	17	CAWSPKPGGWINQPQHF
TRBV19	TRBJ1-6	14	CASSMEQGYSPLHF